These 21 T cell receptor beta chains came from one sample sequenced in a study of beta chain features in type 1 diabetes. Since all of the isolated RNA was reverse transcribed, expressed TCRB transcripts were what got sequenced. The table came from immunoSEQ multiplex PCR; TCRdb's copy has only in-frame clones and leaves some out. The sample shows 150,000 or so clones, less than 9.5% of them seen only once. Sequencing was done on a sample of central memory CD4+ T cells from blood. These receptors were obtained from a woman aged 18-29 years in good health.

This chain uses TRBV4-3 with TRBJ2-7; 7 bases map to TRBD1. This CDR3 is 15 amino acids long. Germline V gene data show CDR1 as LGHNA and CDR2 as YSLEER. The V and J ends lost 2 bases and 2 bases, in that order; junction bases with no gene match: 6. CDR3 nucleotide sequence: TGCGCCAGCAGCCAAAACACGCAGGGGGCCTACGAGCAGTACTTC. This gives the protein CASSQNTQGAYEQYF.

This clone came up a few times. The rearrangement joins TRBV29-1 to TRBJ1-2, with D hard to call. V was shortened by 3 bases and J by 0 bases, with 5 bases between the two germline ends. The germline gives CDR1 SQVTM, CDR2 ANQGSEA. CDR3 size: 12 residues. CDR3 DNA sequence: TGCAGCGTTGACGACACTAACTATGGCTACACCTTC. Translation: CSVDDTNYGYTF.

A few counts support this clone. The chain recombines TRBV15 with TRBJ2-6, with 7 nucleotides matching TRBD1. V lost 1 base, J lost 2 bases, and 5 bases stayed unmatched. Germline V gene sequence: CDR1 LNHNV, CDR2 YYDKDF (reference sequence). This CDR3 spans 17 amino acids. This chain's CDR3 is CATSRAPQGAGANVLTF. CDR3 in DNA: TGTGCCACCAGCAGAGCCCCGCAGGGGGCTGGGGCCAACGTCCTGACTTTC.

This sequence joins TRBV11-2 and TRBJ2-1; 8 bases agree with TRBD2. The CDR3 covers 16 residues. Germline V gene data show CDR1 as SGHAT and CDR2 as FQNNGV. After removal of 2 bases from V and 9 bases from J, the junction contained 12 bases not matched to a gene. The CDR3 protein is CASSLSGGRQVSEQFF. Here the CDR3 DNA reads TGTGCCAGCAGCTTAAGCGGGGGACGACAGGTATCTGAGCAGTTCTTC.

The chain has TRBV6-5 and TRBJ1-2; a possible D gene is TRBD1 (5 bases). Trimming removed 5 bases at V and 8 bases at J, with 15 bases between. In germline, CDR1 is MNHEY, CDR2 SVGAGI. The CDR3 is 13 residues long. CDR3 in DNA: TGTGCCAGCAGTCCCGGACAATTCGGCGGCTACACCTTC. This sequence encodes CASSPGQFGGYTF.

This clone was observed a handful of times. V gene TRBV7-2 combines with J gene TRBJ1-2; D not certain. CDR1 SGHTA and CDR2 FQGNSA come from the germline V gene. Trimming removed 5 bases at V and 1 base at J, with 5 bases between. This CDR3 has 12 amino acids. The CDR3 protein is CASSPINYGYTF. DNA of the CDR3: TGTGCCAGCAGCCCTATTAACTATGGCTACACCTTC.

This clone was found a few times. CDR3 amino acids: CASSDRGSGANVLTF. The CDR3 nucleotides read TGTGCCAGTAGTGACAGGGGCTCTGGGGCCAACGTCCTGACTTTC. The chain links TRBV19 to TRBJ2-6; TRBD1 aligns across 8 bases. CDR3 length equals 15 residues. V gave up 5 bases and J gave up 0 bases; unmatched junction bases: 0. The germline V gene has CDR1 LNHDA and CDR2 SQIVND (reference sequence).

The V and J genes are TRBV19 and TRBJ2-2; 7 bases are a match to TRBD1. Germline lookup yields CDR1 LNHDA and CDR2 SQIVND (reference sequence). V trimming: 7 bases; J trimming: 4 bases; junction bases outside the gene matches: 9. The CDR3 runs to 15 residues. The CDR3 here is CASTVGDRFTGELFF. As DNA, the CDR3 is TGTGCCAGTACCGTGGGGGACAGATTCACCGGGGAGCTGTTTTTT.

CDR3 in amino acids: CASSLGGTGDTEAFF. Written as DNA, the CDR3 is TGTGCCAGCAGCTTAGGTGGTACTGGAGACACTGAAGCTTTCTTT. The chain carries TRBV7-9 and TRBJ1-1, with unresolved D. The V and J ends lost 1 base and 3 bases respectively, with 12 bases between them. Germline V gene data show CDR1 as SEHNR and CDR2 as FQNEAQ (reference sequence). The length of the CDR3 is 15 residues.

The J gene is TRBJ1-4, the V gene TRBV5-1; 8 positions agree with TRBD1. The CDR3 is made up of 15 amino acids. From germline, CDR1 is SGHRS and CDR2 YFSETQ. J lost 4 bases, V lost 4 bases, and 6 bases had no gene match. CDR3 amino acids: CASSPWTGLNEKLFF. For the CDR3, the DNA is TGCGCCAGCAGCCCGTGGACAGGGCTTAATGAAAAACTGTTTTTT.

The chain recombines TRBV11-2 with TRBJ2-5; TRBD1 matches at 8 bases. V gave up 5 bases and J gave up 3 bases; unmatched junction bases: 5. This CDR3 comprises 14 residues. From germline, CDR1 is SGHAT and CDR2 FQNNGV. The CDR3 protein is CASSPGTGEETQYF. CDR3 coding DNA: TGTGCCAGCAGCCCCGGGACAGGAGAAGAGACCCAGTACTTC.

This clone was seen a few times. The chain links TRBV9 to TRBJ2-7; maybe TRBD1 (5 bases). Trimming stripped 0 bases from V and 6 bases from J, with 10 bases between. Germline CDR1 SGDLS, CDR2 YYNGEE. The CDR3 totals 13 residues. The CDR3 DNA follows: TGTGCCAGCAGCGTAGAAGGGGCTGGCGAGCAGTACTTC. Protein: CASSVEGAGEQYF.

This clone was counted between two and nine times. This sequence joins TRBV20-1 and TRBJ2-7; unclear D gene. The CDR3 runs to 11 residues. Deletions cut 5 bases from V and 3 bases from J, with 8 bases between. The V gene's germline CDR1 is DFQATT and CDR2 SNEGSKA (reference sequence). CDR3 sequence (DNA): TGCAGTGCTTCCCCACTCTACGAGCAGTACTTC. Translating it yields CSASPLYEQYF.

This clone came up a few times. The chain couples TRBV6-5 to TRBJ2-3; D perhaps matches TRBD1 (5 bases). The CDR3 has 14 amino acids. Trimming cost V 8 bases and J 0 bases, with 12 bases left between them. Germline-derived CDR1 and CDR2 are MNHEY and SVGAGI. CDR3 loop: CASGQGLSTDTQYF. CDR3 DNA sequence: TGTGCCAGCGGTCAGGGCCTGAGCACAGATACGCAGTATTTT.

This chain uses TRBV30 with TRBJ2-7; no clear D gene. V lost 2 bases and J lost 4, with 9 bases in between. This CDR3 region has 12 residues. Germline V lookup: CDR1 GTSNPN, CDR2 SVGIG (reference sequence). The CDR3 loop reads CAWSPAGYEQYF. The CDR3 DNA follows: TGTGCCTGGAGTCCCGCAGGTTACGAGCAGTACTTC.

This clone was picked up a small number of times. This chain connects TRBV7-2 to TRBJ2-3; 9 bases are a match to TRBD2. J gave up 0 bases and V 6 bases, and 4 bases lay outside the gene matches. This CDR3 is 15 amino acids long. The V gene's germline CDR1 is SGHTA and CDR2 FQGNSA. Here the CDR3 reads CASSLAGISTDTQYF. The CDR3 DNA follows: TGTGCCAGCAGTCTAGCGGGGATTAGCACAGATACGCAGTATTTT.

This clone has at least ten counts. The chain recombines TRBV5-4 with TRBJ2-3; TRBD2 agrees at 9 bases. CDR3 length: 17 amino acids. Per germline, CDR1 SGHNT and CDR2 YYREEE (reference sequence). The V gene end was trimmed by 0 bases and the J gene end by 5 bases; junction bases not matched to a gene: 10. CDR3 amino acids: CASSLGSSGGPGDTQYF. The CDR3 DNA reads TGTGCCAGCAGCTTGGGGTCGAGCGGGGGGCCGGGAGATACGCAGTATTTT.

This sequence joins TRBV7-9 and TRBJ2-3, with 11 bases matching TRBD2. J gave up 5 bases and V 4 bases, and 11 bases lay outside the gene matches. The CDR3 loop spans 17 amino acids. The V gene's germline CDR1 is SEHNR and CDR2 FQNEAQ (reference sequence). CDR3 loop: CASSYMTSGTGGDTQYF. CDR3 in DNA: TGTGCCAGCAGCTACATGACTAGCGGGACGGGTGGAGATACGCAGTATTTT. The full variable domain, rest sourced from reference TRBV7-9 and TRBJ2-3, is DTGVSQNPRHKITKRGQNVTFRCDPISEHNRLYWYRQTLGQGPEFLTYFQNEAQLEKSRLLSDRFSAERPKGSFSTLEIQRTEQGDSAMYLCASSYMTSGTGGDTQYFGPGTRLTVL.

This chain uses TRBV12-5 with TRBJ2-3; D might be TRBD2 (6 bases). Trimming shortened V by 7 bases and J by 0 bases, and 11 bases separated the two germline ends. The CDR3 consists of 14 residues. Germline lookup yields CDR1 LGHNT and CDR2 FRNRAP. DNA for the CDR3: TGTGCTAGTGCCACCGGGACTAGCACAGATACGCAGTATTTT. Translating gives CASATGTSTDTQYF. Supplemented by reference TRBV12-5 and TRBJ2-3, the full variable domain reads DARVTQTPRHKVTEMGQEVTMRCQPILGHNTVFWYRQTMMQGLELLAYFRNRAPLDDSGMPKDRFSAEMPDATLATLKIQPSEPRDSAVYFCASATGTSTDTQYFGPGTRLTVL.

Only a few counts were recorded for this clone. The chain uses TRBV9 and TRBJ2-3, with D uncertain. The CDR3 runs 12 residues. Germline-derived CDR1 and CDR2 are SGDLS and YYNGEE. Deletions cut 0 bases from V and 5 bases from J, with 4 bases between. This CDR3 reads CASSVAGDTQYF. For the CDR3, the DNA is TGTGCCAGCAGCGTAGCGGGAGATACGCAGTATTTT.

This chain links TRBV11-2 with TRBJ1-4; D possibly corresponds to TRBD1 (5 bases). Trimming removed 5 bases from V and 5 bases from J, with 9 bases in between. The germline CDR1 and CDR2 sequences are SGHAT and FQNNGV. This CDR3 region has 13 residues. The CDR3 coding sequence is TGTGCCAGCAGCCCCCGGGGGAATGAAAAACTGTTTTTT. Translated: CASSPRGNEKLFF. Variable domain in full (rest from reference TRBV11-2 and TRBJ1-4): EAGVAQSPRYKIIEKRQSVAFWCNPISGHATLYWYQQILGQGPKLLIQFQNNGVVDDSQLPKDRFSAERLKGVDSTLKIQPAKLEDSAVYLCASSPRGNEKLFFGSGTQLSVL.